This T cell receptor (beta chain) was profiled in a study of cytomegalovirus exposure and HLA in healthy donors. General study points: Per a prior analysis, the majority of TCR beta V segments were productive roughly 87% or roughly 30% of the time.

The CDR3 is made up of 16 amino acids. Germline V gene lookup returns CDR1 MRHNA and CDR2 SNTAGT. J gave up 5 bases and V 5 bases, and 12 bases lay outside the gene matches. 13 Jbeta primers and 60 Vbeta primers were used for the PCR. Method: immunoSEQ multiplex PCR; TCRdb's copy keeps in-frame clones and lacks some. This sample carries 200,000 to 300,000 clones, 80% to 85% of them seen once, and the ten largest clones take less than 9%. Regarding this clone: No antigen is known for it.

Sample: PBMCs. The rearrangement joins TRBV6-4 to TRBJ2-4; 7 bases agree with TRBD1. The clonotype was recovered from a woman aged 55-70 years in good health and CMV-seropositive. DNA for the CDR3: TGTGCCAGCAGTAAATCCGAGACCGGGACAGAAAACATTCAGTACTTC. Protein product: CASSKSETGTENIQYF.